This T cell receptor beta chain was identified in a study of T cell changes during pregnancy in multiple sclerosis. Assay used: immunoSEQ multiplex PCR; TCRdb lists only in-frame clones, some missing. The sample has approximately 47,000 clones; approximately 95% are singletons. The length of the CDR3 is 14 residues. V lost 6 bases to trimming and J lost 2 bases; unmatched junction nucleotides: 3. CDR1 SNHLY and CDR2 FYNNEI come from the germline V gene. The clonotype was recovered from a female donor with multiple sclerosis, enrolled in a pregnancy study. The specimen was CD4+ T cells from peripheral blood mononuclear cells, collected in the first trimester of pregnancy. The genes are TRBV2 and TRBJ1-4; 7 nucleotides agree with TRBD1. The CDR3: CASRWDSTNEKLFF. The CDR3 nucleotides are TGTGCCAGCAGGTGGGACAGTACTAATGAAAAACTGTTTTTT.